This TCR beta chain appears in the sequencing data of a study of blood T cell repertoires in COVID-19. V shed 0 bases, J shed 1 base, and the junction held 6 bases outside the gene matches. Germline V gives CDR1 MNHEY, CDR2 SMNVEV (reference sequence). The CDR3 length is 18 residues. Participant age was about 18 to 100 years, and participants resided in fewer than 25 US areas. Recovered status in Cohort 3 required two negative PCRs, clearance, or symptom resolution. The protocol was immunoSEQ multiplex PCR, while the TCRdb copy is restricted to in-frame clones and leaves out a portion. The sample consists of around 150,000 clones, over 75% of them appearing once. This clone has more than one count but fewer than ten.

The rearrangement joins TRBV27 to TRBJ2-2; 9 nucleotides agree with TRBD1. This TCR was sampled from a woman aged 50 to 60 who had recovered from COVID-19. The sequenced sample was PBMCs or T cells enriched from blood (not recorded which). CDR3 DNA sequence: TGTGCCAGCAGTTTATCCGGGACAGGGTTTTTGAACACCGGGGAGCTGTTTTTT. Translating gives CASSLSGTGFLNTGELFF.